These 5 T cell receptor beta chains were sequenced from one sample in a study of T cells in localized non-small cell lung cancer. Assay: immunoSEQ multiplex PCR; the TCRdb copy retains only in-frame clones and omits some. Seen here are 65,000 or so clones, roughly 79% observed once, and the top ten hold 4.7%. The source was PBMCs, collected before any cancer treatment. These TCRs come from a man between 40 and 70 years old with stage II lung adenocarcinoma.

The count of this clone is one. CDR3 sequence (DNA): TGTGCCAGCAGCTTAAGGGACAGGGGGGATCAGCCCCAGCATTTT. Translation gives CASSLRDRGDQPQHF. The chain uses TRBV7-2 and TRBJ1-5; TRBD1 agrees at 11 bases. J gave up 5 bases and V 2 bases, and 2 bases lay outside the gene matches. The CDR3 spans 15 residues. Germline V gene lookup returns CDR1 SGHTA and CDR2 FQGNSA.

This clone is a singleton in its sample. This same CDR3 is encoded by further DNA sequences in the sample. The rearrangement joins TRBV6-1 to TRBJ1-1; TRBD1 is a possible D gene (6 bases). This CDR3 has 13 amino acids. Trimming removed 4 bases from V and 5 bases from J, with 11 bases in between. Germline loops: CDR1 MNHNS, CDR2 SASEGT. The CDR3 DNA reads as TGTGCCAGCAGTGCCAGGGGAAGGACTGAAGCTTTCTTT. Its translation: CASSARGRTEAFF.

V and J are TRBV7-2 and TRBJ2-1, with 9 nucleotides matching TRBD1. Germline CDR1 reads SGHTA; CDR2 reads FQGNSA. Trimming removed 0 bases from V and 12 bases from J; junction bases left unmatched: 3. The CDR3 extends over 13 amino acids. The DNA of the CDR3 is TGTGCCAGCAGCTTAGCGGGACAGGGAAGGCAGTTCTTC. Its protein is CASSLAGQGRQFF.

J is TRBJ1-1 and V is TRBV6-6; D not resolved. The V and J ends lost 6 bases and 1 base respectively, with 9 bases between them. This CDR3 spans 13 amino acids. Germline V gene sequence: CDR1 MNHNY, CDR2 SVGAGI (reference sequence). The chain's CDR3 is CASSLQANTEAFF. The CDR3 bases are TGTGCCAGCAGCCTCCAGGCGAACACTGAAGCTTTCTTT.

The CDR3 loop is CASSISGLKGPSGNTIYF. CDR3 nucleotide sequence: TGTGCCAGTAGTATTTCAGGCCTAAAGGGGCCCTCTGGAAACACCATATATTTT. V gene TRBV19 combines with J gene TRBJ1-3; D perhaps matches TRBD1 (5 bases). The CDR3 runs to 18 residues. Trimming cost V 3 bases and J 0 bases, with 18 bases left between them. Per germline, CDR1 LNHDA and CDR2 SQIVND (reference sequence).